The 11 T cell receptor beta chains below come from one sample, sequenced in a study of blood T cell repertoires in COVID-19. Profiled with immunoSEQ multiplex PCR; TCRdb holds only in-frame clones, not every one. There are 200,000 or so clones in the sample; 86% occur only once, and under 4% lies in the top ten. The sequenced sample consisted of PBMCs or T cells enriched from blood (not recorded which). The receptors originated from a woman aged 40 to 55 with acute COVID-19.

CDR3 bases: TGTGCCAGCAGCTTACAAGACAGAAACACCGGGGAGCTGTTTTTT. Its protein product is CASSLQDRNTGELFF. The chain recombines TRBV7-6 with TRBJ2-2; D is possibly TRBD1 (5 bases). This CDR3 is 15 amino acids long. Deletions cut 2 bases from V and 2 bases from J, with 9 bases between. Germline V gene data show CDR1 as SGHVS and CDR2 as FNYEAQ.

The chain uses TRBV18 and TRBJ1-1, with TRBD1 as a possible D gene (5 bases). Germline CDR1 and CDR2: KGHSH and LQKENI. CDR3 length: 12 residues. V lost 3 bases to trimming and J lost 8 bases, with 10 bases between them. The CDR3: CASSPRQGEAFF. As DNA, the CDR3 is TGTGCCAGCTCACCCCGGCAGGGAGAAGCTTTCTTT.

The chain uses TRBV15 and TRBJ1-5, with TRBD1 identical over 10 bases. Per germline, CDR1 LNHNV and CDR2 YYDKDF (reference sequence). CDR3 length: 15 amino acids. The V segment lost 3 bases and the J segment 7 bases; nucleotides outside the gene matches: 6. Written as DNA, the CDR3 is TGTGCCACCAGCAGGGGGACAGGGGAGAAACAGCCCCAGCATTTT. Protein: CATSRGTGEKQPQHF.

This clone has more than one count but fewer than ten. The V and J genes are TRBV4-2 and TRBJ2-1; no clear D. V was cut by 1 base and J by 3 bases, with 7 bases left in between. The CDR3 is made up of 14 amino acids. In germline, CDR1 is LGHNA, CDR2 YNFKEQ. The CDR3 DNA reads TGTGCCAGCAGCCAAGTCTCAGACTACAATGAGCAGTTCTTC. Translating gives CASSQVSDYNEQFF.

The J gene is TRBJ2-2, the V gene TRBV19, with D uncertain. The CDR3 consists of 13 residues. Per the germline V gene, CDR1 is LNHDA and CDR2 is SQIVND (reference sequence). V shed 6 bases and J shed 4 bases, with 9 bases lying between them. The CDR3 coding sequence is TGTGCCAGTAGGATTTCCGGCACCGGGGAGCTGTTTTTT. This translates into CASRISGTGELFF. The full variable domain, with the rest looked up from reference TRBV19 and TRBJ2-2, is DGGITQSPKYLFRKEGQNVTLSCEQNLNHDAMYWYRQDPGQGLRLIYYSQIVNDFQKGDIAEGYSVSREKKESFPLTVTSAQKNPTAFYLCASRISGTGELFFGEGSRLTVL.

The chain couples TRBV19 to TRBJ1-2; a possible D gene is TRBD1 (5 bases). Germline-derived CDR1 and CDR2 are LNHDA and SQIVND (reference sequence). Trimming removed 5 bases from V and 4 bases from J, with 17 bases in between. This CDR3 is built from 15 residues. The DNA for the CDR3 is TGTGCCAGTAGTCAGGCGGGGCATACTGGCTATGGCTACACCTTC. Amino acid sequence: CASSQAGHTGYGYTF.

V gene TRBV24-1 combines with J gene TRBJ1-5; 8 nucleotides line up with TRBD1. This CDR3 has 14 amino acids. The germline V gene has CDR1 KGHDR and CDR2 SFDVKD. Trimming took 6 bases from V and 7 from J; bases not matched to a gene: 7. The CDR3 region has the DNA TGTGCCACCAGTACCCAGGGGGCAGGACAGCCCCAGCATTTT. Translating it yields CATSTQGAGQPQHF.

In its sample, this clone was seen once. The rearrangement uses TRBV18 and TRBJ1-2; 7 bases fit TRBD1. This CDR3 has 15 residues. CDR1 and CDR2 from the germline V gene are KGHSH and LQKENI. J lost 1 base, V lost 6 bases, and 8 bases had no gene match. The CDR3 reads CASSPMTGNNYGYTF. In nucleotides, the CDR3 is TGTGCCAGCTCCCCCATGACAGGGAATAACTATGGCTACACCTTC.

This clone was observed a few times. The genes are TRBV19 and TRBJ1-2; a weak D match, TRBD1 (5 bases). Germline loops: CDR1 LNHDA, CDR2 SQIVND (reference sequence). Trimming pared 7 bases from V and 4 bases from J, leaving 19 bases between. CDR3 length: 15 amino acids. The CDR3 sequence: CASTPEGDRAYGYTF. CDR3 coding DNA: TGTGCCAGTACCCCGGAAGGGGATCGGGCCTATGGCTACACCTTC.

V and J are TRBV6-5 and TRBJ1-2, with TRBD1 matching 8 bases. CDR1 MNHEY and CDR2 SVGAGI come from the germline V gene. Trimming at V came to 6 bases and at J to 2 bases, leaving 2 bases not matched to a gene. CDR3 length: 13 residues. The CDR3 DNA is TGTGCCAGCAGGGACAGGGAAAACTATGGCTACACCTTC. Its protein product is CASRDRENYGYTF.

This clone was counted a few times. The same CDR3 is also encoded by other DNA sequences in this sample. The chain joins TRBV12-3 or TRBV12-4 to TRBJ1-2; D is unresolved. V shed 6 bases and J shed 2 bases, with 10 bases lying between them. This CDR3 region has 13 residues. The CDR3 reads CASRSTGNYGYTF. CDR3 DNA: TGTGCCAGCAGGTCGACGGGGAACTATGGCTACACCTTC.